The 14 T cell receptor beta chains in this list originate from one sample, sequenced in a study of immune characterization of retroperitoneal liposarcoma. TCRdb re-called the PCR reads through MiXCR, storing one row per CDR3 protein. The sample contains approximately 3,200 distinct CDR3 sequences, around half of which appear only once. The sequencing sample was made of tumor tissue. These receptors were taken from a male donor with retroperitoneal liposarcoma.

By its share, this clonotype is medium-sized. Here the CDR3 DNA reads TGTGCCAGCAGCCCGACGGACAGGTCATCCTACAATGAGCAGTTCTTC. It codes for CASSPTDRSSYNEQFF. The rearrangement joins TRBV12-3 or TRBV12-4 to TRBJ2-1; 7 bases match TRBD1. Germline trimming cut 6 bases from V and 1 base from J; bases unmatched to any gene: 9. CDR3 length: 16 amino acids.

In its sample, this clonotype was seen a few times. V and J are TRBV6-1 and TRBJ2-1; 7 bases fit TRBD1. The CDR3 loop spans 15 amino acids. Germline CDR1 MNHNS, CDR2 SASEGT. Losses at the gene ends were 6 bases for V and 0 bases for J; bases not matched to a gene: 5. DNA of the CDR3: TGTGCCAGCAGAGCGGACAGGTTCTCCTACAATGAGCAGTTCTTC. Encoded protein: CASRADRFSYNEQFF.

In its sample, this clonotype ranks as large. The rearrangement uses TRBV6-4 and TRBJ2-3; possible D gene TRBD2, 5 bases. CDR1 MRHNA and CDR2 SNTAGT come from the germline V gene. The ends were cut back, 3 bases at V and 1 base at J, with 5 bases in the middle. The CDR3 totals 13 residues. For the CDR3, the DNA is TGTGCCAGCAGTGAGCGGGGCACAGATACGCAGTATTTT. It translates to CASSERGTDTQYF.

To note about this clonotype: An end of the junction does not agree with germline; a read error may underlie this. The chain employs TRBV14 and TRBJ2-5, with 7 bases identical to TRBD2. There are 13 residues in the CDR3. CDR1 is SGHDN and CDR2 is FVKESK in the germline V gene. Written as DNA, the CDR3 is TGTGCCAGCAGCCTCGTCGCCGGACTAGGGTTGTTCTTC. It codes for CASSLVAGLGLFF.

By frequency in the sample, this clonotype is medium-sized (0.01 to 0.1%). The CDR3 region has the DNA TGTGCCAGCAGCTTAGAGTTAGCTTCAGCCTACAATGAGCAGTACTTC. This gives the protein CASSLELASAYNEQYF. V and J are TRBV7-6 and TRBJ2-5; D remains ambiguous. CDR1 and CDR2 (germline): SGHVS, FNYEAQ. Trimming removed 1 base at V and 11 bases at J, with 23 bases between. CDR3 size: 16 residues.

In its sample, this clonotype is medium-sized (0.01 to 0.1%). The chain carries TRBV6-1 and TRBJ2-1; unclear D gene. Trimming removed 0 bases from V and 8 bases from J, with 20 bases in between. The CDR3 covers 17 residues. Germline V CDR1 and CDR2: MNHNS, SASEGT. The CDR3: CASSEAGSRDLGDEQFF. Here the CDR3 DNA reads TGTGCCAGCAGTGAAGCCGGTAGCAGAGACCTGGGCGATGAGCAGTTCTTC.

This clonotype was seen just once. The rearrangement uses TRBV6-1 and TRBJ2-4; 8 bases align to TRBD1. The J call may be incorrect, as the DNA end agrees better with TRBJ2-5. From germline, CDR1 is MNHNS and CDR2 SASEGT. The CDR3 has 15 residues. The CDR3 DNA is TGTGCCAGCAGTGAAGGACAGGGGTCATCAGAGACCCAGTACTTC. Translation gives CASSEGQGSSETQYF.

J is TRBJ1-6 and V is TRBV12-3 or TRBV12-4, with no clear D. The CDR3 spans 14 residues. V lost 4 bases to trimming and J lost 12 bases, with 16 bases between them. For the CDR3, the DNA is TGTGCCAGCAGTTCTTCTACCCGGGCGGGACCCCTCCACTTT. It codes for CASSSSTRAGPLHF.

This clonotype occurred a few times. The chain carries TRBV11-3 and TRBJ2-1, with a possible D match to TRBD2 (5 bases). This CDR3 is 14 amino acids long. Trimming stripped 4 bases from V and 13 bases from J, with 20 bases between. Germline V gene data show CDR1 as SGHNT and CDR2 as YENEEA. The CDR3 spells CASSSPGWGETQFF. CDR3 nucleotide sequence: TGTGCCAGCAGCTCCCCCGGCTGGGGAGAGACCCAGTTCTTC.

The rearrangement uses TRBV12-3 or TRBV12-4 and TRBJ2-3; tentatively, D is TRBD2 (7 bases). The CDR3 totals 15 residues. V was clipped by 5 bases and J by 2 bases, with 14 bases between them. CDR3 sequence reads: CASSQGGENTDTQYF. The CDR3 nucleotides read TGTGCCAGCAGTCAAGGGGGGGAGAACACAGATACGCAGTATTTT.

In its sample, this clonotype was seen a few times. CDR3 DNA: TGTGCCAGCAGTCAAAGCGGGAGCTCCTACAATGAGCAGTTCTTC. Protein: CASSQSGSSYNEQFF. The chain uses TRBV6-1 and TRBJ2-1; TRBD2 aligns across 8 bases. The length of the CDR3 is 15 residues. Germline CDR1 is MNHNS and CDR2 is SASEGT. The junction had 3 bases not matched to a gene; V was cut back by 5 bases and J by 0 bases.

By share, this clonotype counts as medium-sized. The V gene is TRBV6-1, the J gene TRBJ2-3, with 10 nucleotides matching TRBD1. The length of the CDR3 is 16 residues. Germline CDR1 is MNHNS and CDR2 is SASEGT. The trim removed 4 bases at V and 1 base at J, leaving 5 bases unmatched. For the CDR3, the DNA is TGTGCCAGCAGTGCCCGGACAGGGGGTGGCACAGATACGCAGTATTTT. Its translation is CASSARTGGGTDTQYF.

The chain links TRBV12-3 or TRBV12-4 to TRBJ2-1, with D possibly being TRBD2 (6 bases). The V gene lost 1 base and the J gene lost 2 bases, with 9 bases spanning the gap. The CDR3 sequence is 15 residues long. The CDR3 spells CASSLGGKPYNEQFF. Written as DNA, the CDR3 is TGTGCCAGCAGTTTAGGCGGGAAACCCTACAATGAGCAGTTCTTC.

The table lists this clonotype with a few counts. V and J are TRBV6-1 and TRBJ2-1, with D uncertain. The germline V gene has CDR1 MNHNS and CDR2 SASEGT. The germline V and J ends were trimmed by 8 bases and 10 bases, with 12 bases remaining between them. The CDR3 loop spans 11 amino acids. DNA for the CDR3: TGTGCCAGCGGGCAGACCTACGAGCAGTTCTTC. Translating gives CASGQTYEQFF.